The rows below give T cell receptor beta chains drawn from one sample of a study of T cells in Graves' hyperthyroidism and ophthalmopathy. TCRdb fed the multiplex PCR reads into MiXCR, producing one record per CDR3 protein. The sample includes some 270,000 distinct CDR3 sequences, approximately 13% of them seen just once. The sequencing input was blood. These receptors were obtained from a woman aged 40 to 55 with Graves' hyperthyroidism. CDR3s include the opening cysteine and the closing phenylalanine or tryptophan. A D gene is named only where the DNA matches it firmly. Size tells how often a clone was seen (once, few, many) or the class of an expanded clone, and some rows leave it out.

cdr3_nt,cdr3_aa,v_call,d_call,clone_size,j_call
TGCAGTGTCGGGACAGGGCGGGACACTGAAGCTTTCTTT,CSVGTGRDTEAFF,TRBV20-1,TRBD1,many,TRBJ1-1
TGTGCCAGCAGTTCAAGGACAGGGTACTATGGCTACACCTTC,CASSSRTGYYGYTF,TRBV6-1,TRBD1,many,TRBJ1-2
TGTGCCAGCAGCATAGCGGGACTAGCGGAGTACACAGATACGCAGTATTTT,CASSIAGLAEYTDTQYF,TRBV7-2,TRBD2,many,TRBJ2-3
TGTGCCAGCAGTTATCCTGATGGCTACACCTTC,CASSYPDGYTF,TRBV6-2/TRBV6-3,-,many,TRBJ1-2
TGTGCCAGCAGCTTTGACAGGGGGGTCACTGAAGCTTTCTTT,CASSFDRGVTEAFF,TRBV11-2,TRBD1,many,TRBJ1-1
TGTGCCAGCTCACCACCGGGCGGGAGGCAACAAGAGACCCAGTACTTC,CASSPPGGRQQETQYF,TRBV18,TRBD2,many,TRBJ2-5
TGTGCCAGCAGCTCTACGAGGCTAGCGAACGAGCAGTACTTC,CASSSTRLANEQYF,TRBV11-2,-,many,TRBJ2-7
TGTGCCAGCAGTGAAATACCCCCAGGGATAGATACGCAGTATTTT,CASSEIPPGIDTQYF,TRBV6-1,-,-,TRBJ2-3
TGTGCCAGCAGTTTAAGGCAGGGAGGGAGTGAGCAGTACTTC,CASSLRQGGSEQYF,TRBV28,TRBD2,many,TRBJ2-7
TGTGCCAGCAGTTACTCGAGAGTAGGGACCCAGTACTTC,CASSYSRVGTQYF,TRBV6-5,-,many,TRBJ2-5
TGTGCCAGCAGTGGTACGACCTCTGGGGCCAACGTCCTGACTTTC,CASSGTTSGANVLTF,TRBV2,-,-,TRBJ2-6
TGTGCCAGCAGTGCCGGGACCCGTGTCTCACCCCTCCACTTT,CASSAGTRVSPLHF,TRBV9,-,-,TRBJ1-6
TGTGCCAGCAGTTTCCGTGGTATGACCTACGAGCAGTACTTC,CASSFRGMTYEQYF,TRBV6-2/TRBV6-3,-,many,TRBJ2-7
TGCAGTGCTAGCGTGCGGGAGAACTACAATGAGCAGTTCTTC,CSASVRENYNEQFF,TRBV20-1,TRBD2,many,TRBJ2-1
TGTGCCAGCAGCCCAAAGTCGGGTTTCAGCTCCTACAATGAGCAGTTCTTC,CASSPKSGFSSYNEQFF,TRBV11-2,-,many,TRBJ2-1
TGTGCCAGCAGCCTCGACCGGTTAGATACGCAGTATTTT,CASSLDRLDTQYF,TRBV4-2,-,many,TRBJ2-3
TGTGCCAGCACCCAAGGGTTACTAGCTAACTATGGCTACACCTTC,CASTQGLLANYGYTF,TRBV6-1,-,-,TRBJ1-2
TGTGCCAGCAGTTTAAGATCCCGGGGCTTGGGGGAGCAGTACTTC,CASSLRSRGLGEQYF,TRBV12-3/TRBV12-4,-,-,TRBJ2-7
TGTGCCAGCAGTTTGGGGCTTGTTTACGAGCAGTACTTC,CASSLGLVYEQYF,TRBV27,-,once,TRBJ2-7
TGTGCCAGCTCACCACCGCCGGGTACCAGATACGAGCAGTACTTC,CASSPPPGTRYEQYF,TRBV18,-,-,TRBJ2-7
TGTGCCTTGGACAGGGGGGGGTCTGGGGCCAACGTCCTGACTTTC,CALDRGGSGANVLTF,TRBV30,TRBD1,many,TRBJ2-6
TGTGCCACCAGCAGAGCAGGGTCAGGGGCCACAGATACGCAGTATTTT,CATSRAGSGATDTQYF,TRBV15,-,many,TRBJ2-3
TGCGCCAGCAGCCAAGTTCGACTTCCTGAGCAGTTCTTC,CASSQVRLPEQFF,TRBV4-1,-,many,TRBJ2-1
TGTGCCAGCAGTTCTAGTCTAGCGGGGAGAATCTCCAACTACTACGAGCAGTACTTC,CASSSSLAGRISNYYEQYF,TRBV28,TRBD2,many,TRBJ2-7
TGTGCCAGCGGGACGACGACCTACGAGCAGTACTTC,CASGTTTYEQYF,TRBV28,-,many,TRBJ2-7